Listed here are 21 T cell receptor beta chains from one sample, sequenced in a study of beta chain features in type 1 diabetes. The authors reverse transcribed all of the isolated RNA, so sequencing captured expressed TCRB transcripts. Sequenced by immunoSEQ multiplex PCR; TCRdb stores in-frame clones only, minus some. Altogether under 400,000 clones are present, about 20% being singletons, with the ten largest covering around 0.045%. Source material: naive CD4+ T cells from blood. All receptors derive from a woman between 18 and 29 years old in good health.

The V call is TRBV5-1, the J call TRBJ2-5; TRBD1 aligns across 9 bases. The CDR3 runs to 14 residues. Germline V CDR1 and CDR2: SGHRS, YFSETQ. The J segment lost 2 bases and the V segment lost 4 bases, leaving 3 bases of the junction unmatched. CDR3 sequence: CASSPDRGQETQYF. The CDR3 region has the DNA TGCGCCAGCAGCCCGGACAGGGGTCAAGAGACCCAGTACTTC.

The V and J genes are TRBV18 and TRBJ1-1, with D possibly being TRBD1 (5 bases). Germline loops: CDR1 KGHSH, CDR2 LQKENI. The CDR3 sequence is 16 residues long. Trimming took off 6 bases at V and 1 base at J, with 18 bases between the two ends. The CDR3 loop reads CASSPKGAGRNTEAFF. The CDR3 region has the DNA TGTGCCAGCTCCCCAAAAGGTGCAGGGCGGAACACTGAAGCTTTCTTT.

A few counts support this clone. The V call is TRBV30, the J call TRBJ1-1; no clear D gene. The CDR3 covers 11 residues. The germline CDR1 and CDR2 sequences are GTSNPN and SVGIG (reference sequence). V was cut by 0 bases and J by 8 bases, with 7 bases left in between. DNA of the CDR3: TGTGCCTGGAGTGTACGCGGAGAAGCTTTCTTT. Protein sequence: CAWSVRGEAFF.

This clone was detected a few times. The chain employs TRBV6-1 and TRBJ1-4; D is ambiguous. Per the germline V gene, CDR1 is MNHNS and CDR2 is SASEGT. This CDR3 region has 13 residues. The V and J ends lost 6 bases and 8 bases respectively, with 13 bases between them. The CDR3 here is CASRVLKQEKLFF. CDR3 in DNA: TGTGCCAGCAGAGTACTAAAGCAGGAAAAACTGTTTTTT.

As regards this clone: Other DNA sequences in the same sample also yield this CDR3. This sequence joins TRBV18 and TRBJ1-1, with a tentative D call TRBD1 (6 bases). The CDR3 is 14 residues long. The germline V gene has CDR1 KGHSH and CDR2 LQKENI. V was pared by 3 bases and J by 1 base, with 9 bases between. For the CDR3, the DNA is TGTGCCAGCTCACCTCCGGGACAGAACACTGAAGCTTTCTTT. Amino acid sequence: CASSPPGQNTEAFF.

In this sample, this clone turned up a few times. The CDR3 reads CASSPLEASTYEQYF. DNA for the CDR3: TGCGCCAGCAGCCCGCTGGAGGCTTCTACCTACGAGCAGTACTTC. This rearrangement joins TRBV5-1 to TRBJ2-7, with D possibly TRBD2 on 5 matching bases. The CDR3 is 15 residues long. Trimming took off 4 bases at V and 2 bases at J, with 16 bases between the two ends. Germline CDR1 SGHRS, CDR2 YFSETQ.

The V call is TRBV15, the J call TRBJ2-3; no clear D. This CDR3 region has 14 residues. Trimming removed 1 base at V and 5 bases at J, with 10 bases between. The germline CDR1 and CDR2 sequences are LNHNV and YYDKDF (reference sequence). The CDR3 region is CATSRVRLRDTQYF. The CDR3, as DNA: TGTGCCACCAGCAGAGTAAGACTGAGAGATACGCAGTATTTT.

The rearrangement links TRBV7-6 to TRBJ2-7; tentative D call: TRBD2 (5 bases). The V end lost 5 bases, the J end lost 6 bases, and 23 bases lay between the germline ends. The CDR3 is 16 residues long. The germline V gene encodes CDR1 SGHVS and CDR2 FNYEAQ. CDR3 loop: CASSPLRGRGPREQYF. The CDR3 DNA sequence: TGTGCCAGCAGCCCCCTACGCGGCCGGGGTCCCCGCGAGCAGTACTTC. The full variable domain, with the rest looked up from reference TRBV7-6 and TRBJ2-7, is GAGVSQSPRYKVTKRGQDVALRCDPISGHVSLYWYRQALGQGPEFLTYFNYEAQQDKSGLPNDRFSAERPEGSISTLTIQRTEQRDSAMYRCASSPLRGRGPREQYFGPGTRLTVT.

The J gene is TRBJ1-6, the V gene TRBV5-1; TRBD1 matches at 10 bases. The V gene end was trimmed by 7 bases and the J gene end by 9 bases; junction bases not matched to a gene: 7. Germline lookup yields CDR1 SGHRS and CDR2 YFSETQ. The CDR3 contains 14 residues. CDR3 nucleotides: TGCGCCAGCGAATCAGGACAGGGGGGTTCACCCCTCCACTTT. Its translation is CASESGQGGSPLHF.

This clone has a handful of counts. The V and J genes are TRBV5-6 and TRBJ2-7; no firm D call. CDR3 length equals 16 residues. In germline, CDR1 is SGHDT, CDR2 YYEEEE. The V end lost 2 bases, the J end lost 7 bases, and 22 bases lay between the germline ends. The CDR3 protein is CASSFLQRPPAREQYF. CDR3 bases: TGTGCCAGCAGCTTCCTCCAACGGCCCCCGGCGAGGGAGCAGTACTTC. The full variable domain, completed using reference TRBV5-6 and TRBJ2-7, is DAGVTQSPTHLIKTRGQQVTLRCSPKSGHDTVSWYQQALGQGPQFIFQYYEEEERQRGNFPDRFSGHQFPNYSSELNVNALLLGDSALYLCASSFLQRPPAREQYFGPGTRLTVT.

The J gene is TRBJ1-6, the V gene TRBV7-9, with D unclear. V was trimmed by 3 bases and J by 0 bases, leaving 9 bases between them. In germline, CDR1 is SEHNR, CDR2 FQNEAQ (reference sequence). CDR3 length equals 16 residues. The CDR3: CASSFVQSSYNSPLHF. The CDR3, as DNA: TGTGCCAGCAGCTTTGTACAGAGCTCCTATAATTCACCCCTCCACTTT.

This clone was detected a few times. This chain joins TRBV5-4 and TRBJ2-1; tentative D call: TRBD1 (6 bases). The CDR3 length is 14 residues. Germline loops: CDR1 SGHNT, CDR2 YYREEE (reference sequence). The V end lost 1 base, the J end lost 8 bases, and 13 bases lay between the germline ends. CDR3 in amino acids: CASSLTGRRDEQFF. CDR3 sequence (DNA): TGTGCCAGCAGCTTGACAGGGCGGCGAGATGAGCAGTTCTTC.

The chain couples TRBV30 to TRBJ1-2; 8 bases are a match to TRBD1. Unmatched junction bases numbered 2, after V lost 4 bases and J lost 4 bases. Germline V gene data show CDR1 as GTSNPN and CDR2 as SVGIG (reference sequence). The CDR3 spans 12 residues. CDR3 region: CAWKTGGYGYTF. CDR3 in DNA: TGTGCCTGGAAAACAGGGGGCTATGGCTACACCTTC.

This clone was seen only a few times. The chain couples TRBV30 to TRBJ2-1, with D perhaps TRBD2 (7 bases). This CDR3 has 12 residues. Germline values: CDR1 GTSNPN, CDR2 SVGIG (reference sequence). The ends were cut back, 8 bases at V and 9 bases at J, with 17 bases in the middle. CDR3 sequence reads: CAQSTGGREQFF. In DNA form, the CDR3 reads TGTGCCCAAAGCACGGGGGGCCGTGAGCAGTTCTTC.

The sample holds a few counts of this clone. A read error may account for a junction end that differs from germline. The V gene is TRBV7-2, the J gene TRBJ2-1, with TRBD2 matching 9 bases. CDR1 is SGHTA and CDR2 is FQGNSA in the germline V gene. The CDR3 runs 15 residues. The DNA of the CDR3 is TGTGCCAGCAGGTTAGCGGGGGCCTTATACAATGAGCAGTTCTTC. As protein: CASRLAGALYNEQFF. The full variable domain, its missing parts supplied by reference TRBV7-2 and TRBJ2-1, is GAGVSQSPSNKVTEKGKDVELRCDPISGHTALYWYRQSLGQGLEFLIYFQGNSAPDKSGLPSDRFSAERTGGSVSTLTIQRTQQEDSAVYLCASRLAGALYNEQFFGPGTRLTVL.

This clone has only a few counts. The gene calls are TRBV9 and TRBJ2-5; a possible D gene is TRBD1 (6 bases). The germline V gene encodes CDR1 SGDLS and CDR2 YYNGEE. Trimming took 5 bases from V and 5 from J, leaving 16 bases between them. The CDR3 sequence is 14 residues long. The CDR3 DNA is TGTGCCAGCAGTGCGATGACAGGCTGGGAGACCCAGTACTTC. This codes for CASSAMTGWETQYF.

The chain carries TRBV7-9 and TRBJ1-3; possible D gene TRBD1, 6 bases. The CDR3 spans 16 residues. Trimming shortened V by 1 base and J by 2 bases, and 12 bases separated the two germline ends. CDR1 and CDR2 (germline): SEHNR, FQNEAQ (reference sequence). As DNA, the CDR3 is TGTGCCAGCAGCTTAGGGTACAGGGATACTGGAAACACCATATATTTT. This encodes CASSLGYRDTGNTIYF.

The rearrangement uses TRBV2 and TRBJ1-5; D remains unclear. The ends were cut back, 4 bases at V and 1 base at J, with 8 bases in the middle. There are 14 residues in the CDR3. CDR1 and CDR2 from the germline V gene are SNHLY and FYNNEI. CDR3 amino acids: CASSGAESNQPQHF. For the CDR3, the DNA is TGTGCCAGCAGTGGAGCGGAGAGCAATCAGCCCCAGCATTTT.

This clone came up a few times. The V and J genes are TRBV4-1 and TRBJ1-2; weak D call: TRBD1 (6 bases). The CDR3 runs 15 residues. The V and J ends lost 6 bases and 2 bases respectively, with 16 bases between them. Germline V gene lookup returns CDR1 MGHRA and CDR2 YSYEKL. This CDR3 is CASSAGQTSNYGYTF. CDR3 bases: TGCGCCAGCAGTGCCGGACAGACATCGAACTATGGCTACACCTTC.

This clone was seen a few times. The DNA of the CDR3 is TGTGCCAGCAGCCCAAAACAGGGAATCGGTGAAAAACTGTTTTTT. It yields the protein CASSPKQGIGEKLFF. V and J are TRBV9 and TRBJ1-4, with D possibly TRBD1 on 6 matching bases. Germline values: CDR1 SGDLS, CDR2 YYNGEE. The CDR3 runs 15 residues. With 4 bases removed from V and 7 bases from J, the gap between germline ends came to 17 bases.

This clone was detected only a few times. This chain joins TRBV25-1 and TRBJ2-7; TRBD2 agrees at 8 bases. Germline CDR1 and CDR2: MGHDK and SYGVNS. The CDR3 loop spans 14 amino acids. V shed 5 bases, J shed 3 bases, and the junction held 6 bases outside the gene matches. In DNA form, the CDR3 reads TGTGCCAGCAGTTCGGGGGGGCCCTTCTACGAGCAGTACTTC. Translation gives CASSSGGPFYEQYF.